The rows below give T cell receptor beta chains drawn from one sample of a study of T cell responses to AZD1222 COVID-19 vaccine. Generated by immunoSEQ multiplex PCR, the TCRdb table keeps only in-frame clones and is missing some. The sample holds about 160,000 clones, under 95% seen once. This material consisted of peripheral blood, taken 28 days after the second AZD1222 dose. The receptors were gathered from an adult who received the AZD1222 COVID-19 vaccine. The CDR3 runs from the conserved cysteine through the conserved F or W. Fields, in order: clone size, J gene, D gene, V gene, CDR3 DNA, CDR3 protein. A D gene is named only where the DNA matches it firmly. Expanded clones get a size class; other rows say once, few or many, or leave the size out.

once TRBJ2-7 NA TRBV3-1/TRBV3-2 TGTGCCAGCAGCCAAGGGACTCCCAACGAGCAGTACTTC CASSQGTPNEQYF
NA TRBJ1-5 TRBD1 TRBV4-2 TGTGCCAGCAGCCAAACAGGGGCGAGCAATCAGCCCCAGCATTTT CASSQTGASNQPQHF
NA TRBJ2-1 NA TRBV5-1 TGCGCCAGCAGCTTGAATCCCCGGGACACATACAATGAGCAGTTCTTC CASSLNPRDTYNEQFF
NA TRBJ2-1 NA TRBV7-9 TGTGCCAGCAGCTTAGGCGGGGATGAGCAGTTCTTC CASSLGGDEQFF
NA TRBJ1-1 NA TRBV2 TGTGCCAGCAGTGAGACAGGCCCGAACACTGAAGCTTTCTTT CASSETGPNTEAFF
NA TRBJ1-4 NA TRBV2 TGTGCCAGCCGTAATGAAAAACTGTTTTTT CASRNEKLFF
NA TRBJ2-5 NA TRBV21-1 TGTGCCAGCAGCGCGCCCGGGACAGGGGTCCAAGAGACCCAGTACTTC CASSAPGTGVQETQYF
NA TRBJ2-2 TRBD1 TRBV4-1 TGCGCCAGCTCCCGGGAAGAAAGACAGGGCGGGGAGCTGTTTTTT CASSREERQGGELFF
NA TRBJ1-5 TRBD1 TRBV19 TGTGCCAGTAGGAGGACAGGATATAGCAATCAGCCCCAGCATTTT CASRRTGYSNQPQHF
NA TRBJ1-2 NA TRBV7-2 TGTGCCAGCAGCCCCGGACAGAATCCTAACTATGGCTACACCTTC CASSPGQNPNYGYTF
NA TRBJ1-2 TRBD1 TRBV18 TGTGCCAGCTCACGATTGGGACAGCGAGATTATGGCTACACCTTC CASSRLGQRDYGYTF
NA TRBJ1-3 NA TRBV9 TGTGCCAGCAGTCCGAGGGAGGAGAGAAACACCATATATTTT CASSPREERNTIYF
NA TRBJ1-5 NA TRBV11-2 TGTGCCAGCAGCTTAGTCAGGGGCCGTTATAGCAATCAGCCCCAGCATTTT CASSLVRGRYSNQPQHF
NA TRBJ1-5 NA TRBV6-6 TGTGCCAGCAGTTACTCCCAGGCCTATCAGCCCCAGCATTTT CASSYSQAYQPQHF
NA TRBJ1-1 NA TRBV18 TGTGCCAGCTCACCAAGGGGGACACAGAACACTGAAGCTTTCTTT CASSPRGTQNTEAFF
NA TRBJ2-3 TRBD2 TRBV3-1/TRBV3-2 TGTGCCAGCAGCCCAAGTATAGTAGCGGGGGGGTTCACAGATACGCAGTATTTT CASSPSIVAGGFTDTQYF
few TRBJ1-2 NA TRBV5-4 TGTGCCAGCAGCCTCTCCGGGTTTAGAGAGGGCTACACCTTC CASSLSGFREGYTF
NA TRBJ2-3 TRBD2 TRBV25-1 TGTGCCAGCAGTGCCACTAGCGGGGGTGATACGCAGTATTTT CASSATSGGDTQYF
NA TRBJ1-2 NA TRBV5-1 TGCGCCAGCAGCTTGGAGTCAGTTAACTATGGCTACACCTTC CASSLESVNYGYTF
NA TRBJ2-5 NA TRBV4-2 TGTGCCAGCAGCCAAGATTTGGGGGGGGGCCCGGAGACCCAGTACTTC CASSQDLGGGPETQYF
NA TRBJ1-2 NA TRBV15 TGTGCCACCAGCCCGAGGACTGGTAACGCTAACTATGGCTACACCTTC CATSPRTGNANYGYTF
NA TRBJ2-1 NA TRBV24-1 TGTGCCACCAGTGATCCCTCCGCCCCAAATGAGCAGTTCTTC CATSDPSAPNEQFF
NA TRBJ2-1 NA TRBV5-1 TGCGCCAGCAGATGGAGGATCGGCGATGAGCAGTTCTTC CASRWRIGDEQFF
NA TRBJ2-4 NA TRBV2 TGTGCCAGCAGTGAAGCGGGGCCCCGGACTGTTCAGTACTTC CASSEAGPRTVQYF
NA TRBJ1-2 NA TRBV11-2 TGTGCCACTTACCCCGGGGGGGACTATGGCTACACCTTC CATYPGGDYGYTF
once TRBJ1-2 NA TRBV6-5 TGTGCCAGCTCCGACAGAAACTATGGCTACACCTTC CASSDRNYGYTF
NA TRBJ1-3 TRBD1 TRBV11-2 TGTGCCAGCAGCTCAACAGGGGGAATATCTGGAAACACCATATATTTT CASSSTGGISGNTIYF
NA TRBJ1-2 NA TRBV27 TGTGCCAGCAGGCGGACAGTTCCCGGTGGGGGCTACACCTTC CASRRTVPGGGYTF
NA TRBJ2-3 TRBD2 TRBV15 TGTGCCACCAGCAGAGGGGCCAGCGGGGACACAGATACGCAGTATTTT CATSRGASGDTDTQYF
NA TRBJ1-1 NA TRBV11-2 TGTGCCAGCAGCTTAGACACGAACACTGAAGCTTTCTTT CASSLDTNTEAFF
NA TRBJ1-6 NA TRBV12-3/TRBV12-4 TGTGCCAGCAGTTTGGGAGGGGCCCTCCACTTT CASSLGGALHF
NA TRBJ1-1 TRBD1 TRBV19 TGTGCCAGTCAAAATCCAACCCGGGACAGGGAAGGCCGGGACACTGAAGCTTTCTTT CASQNPTRDREGRDTEAFF
NA TRBJ2-7 NA TRBV18 TGTGCCAGCTCACCTGGACCTAACTACGAGCAGTACTTC CASSPGPNYEQYF
NA TRBJ2-7 TRBD1 TRBV5-1 TGCGCCAGCAGCTTGGGGAAGACGGGACAGTTCTCCTACGAGCAGTACTTC CASSLGKTGQFSYEQYF
few TRBJ2-2 TRBD1 TRBV2 TGTGCCAACACAGGGGACCTGAACACCGGGGAGCTGTTTTTT CANTGDLNTGELFF
NA TRBJ1-2 NA TRBV27 TGTGCCAGCAGTTTAGGGCAGGGTGCCTACTATGGCTACACCTTC CASSLGQGAYYGYTF
NA TRBJ2-7 TRBD1 TRBV15 TGTGCCACCAGCAAGGGACAGCTCTACGAGCAGTACTTC CATSKGQLYEQYF
NA TRBJ2-5 TRBD2 TRBV7-6 TGTGCCAGCAGCTATAGCGGGGTAGAGACCCAGTACTTC CASSYSGVETQYF
NA TRBJ1-2 TRBD1 TRBV18 TGTGCCAGCTTCACCACGGGACAGGGGAGCTATGGCTACACCTTC CASFTTGQGSYGYTF
NA TRBJ2-7 TRBD1 TRBV6-5 TGTGCCAGCAGTTACCCTCAGGGGGCCACCTACGAGCAGTACTTC CASSYPQGATYEQYF
NA TRBJ1-2 NA TRBV13 TGTGCCAGCAGCTTAGGTTTCCTTCCAGGCTACACCTTC CASSLGFLPGYTF
NA TRBJ1-6 NA TRBV4-1 TGCGCCAGCAGCCAAGGAACCGGGTCCCTAGGATCACCCCTCCACTTT CASSQGTGSLGSPLHF
NA TRBJ1-4 NA TRBV15 TGTGCCACCAGCAGAGATGGGCCCGGGTTAGGGTGGGATGAAAAACTGTTTTTT CATSRDGPGLGWDEKLFF
NA TRBJ2-5 TRBD1 TRBV13 TGTGCCAGCAGCCCCCGGACAGGGGGGATACAAGAGACCCAGTACTTC CASSPRTGGIQETQYF
NA TRBJ1-5 NA TRBV5-8 TGTGCCAGCAGCTTTATAACCAAAAGCCAGCCCCAGCATTTT CASSFITKSQPQHF
NA TRBJ2-3 TRBD1 TRBV20-1 TGCAGTGCTAGTCAGGGGGACGCAATTTCAGATACGCAGTATTTT CSASQGDAISDTQYF
NA TRBJ1-2 NA TRBV18 TGTGCCAGCTCACCGGACAGTAGACACTATGGCTACACCTTC CASSPDSRHYGYTF
once TRBJ1-5 TRBD1 TRBV4-1 TGCGCCAGCAGCCAGGGACAGAATCAGCCCCAGCATTTT CASSQGQNQPQHF